This TCR beta chain was retrieved from a study of cytomegalovirus exposure and HLA in healthy donors. Study-level findings and limits: An analysis that came later showed most CMV-associated TCR beta chains appearing HLA-restricted. Apart from CMV serostatus, no immune exposure information was available. A link between a missense DCLRE1C variant and TCR beta V- and J-gene trimming emerged from a later analysis.

This CDR3 is 18 amino acids long. The germline CDR1 and CDR2 sequences are WNHNN and SYGVQD (reference sequence). V was clipped by 6 bases and J by 2 bases; unmatched bases: 14. The PCR employed 60 Vbeta primers together with 13 Jbeta primers. In the authors' methods: Later reanalysis found roughly 80 million unique TCR beta chains, some 10 million of them shared. Libraries were prepared by immunoSEQ multiplex PCR; TCRdb keeps only in-frame clonotypes and omits some of them. V, J and clone size were drawn from that table, and D and trimming were deduced from the DNA. The sample contains about 59,000 clones, more than 70% of which appear only once. A few counts support this clone. Its antigen is currently unknown.

This TCR was sampled from a man younger than 40 in good health and CMV-seropositive. Specimen: PBMCs. This chain connects TRBV10-1 to TRBJ2-2, with 8 bases aligning to TRBD2. The CDR3 is CASRKERGIRPNTGELFF. As DNA, the CDR3 is TGCGCCAGCAGAAAGGAGCGGGGGATTAGACCAAACACCGGGGAGCTGTTTTTT.